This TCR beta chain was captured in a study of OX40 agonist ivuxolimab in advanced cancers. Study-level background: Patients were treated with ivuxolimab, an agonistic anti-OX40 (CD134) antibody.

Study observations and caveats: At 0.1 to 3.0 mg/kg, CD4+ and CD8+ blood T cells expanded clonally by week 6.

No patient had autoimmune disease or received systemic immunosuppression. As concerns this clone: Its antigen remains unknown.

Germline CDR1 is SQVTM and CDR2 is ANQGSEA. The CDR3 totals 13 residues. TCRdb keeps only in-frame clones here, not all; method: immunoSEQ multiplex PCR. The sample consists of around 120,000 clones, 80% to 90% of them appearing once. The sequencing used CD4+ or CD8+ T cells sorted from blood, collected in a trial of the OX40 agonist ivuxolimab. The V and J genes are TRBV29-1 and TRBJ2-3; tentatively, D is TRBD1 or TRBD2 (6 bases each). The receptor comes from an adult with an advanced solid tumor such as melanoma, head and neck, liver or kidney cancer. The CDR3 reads CSNNLGGTDTQYF. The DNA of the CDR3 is TGCAGTAATAATTTAGGGGGGACAGATACGCAGTATTTT.